This is a list of T cell receptor beta chains from one sample in a study of CD8 T cells in Susac syndrome. TCRdb recomputed calls from the immunoSEQ multiplex PCR reads with MiXCR, one row per CDR3 protein. The sample carries more than 150,000 distinct CDR3 sequences, about 95% recorded once. The sequencing input was CD8+ T cells from PBMCs. The receptors shown here come from a human donor with Susac syndrome. Both conserved end residues are part of each CDR3. D genes are given only for firm matches. Clone size, where shown, is once, few, many, or a class for clones that have expanded.

clone_size	v_call	d_call	j_call	cdr3_nt	cdr3_aa
-	TRBV29-1	TRBD1	TRBJ2-2	TGCAGCGTTGCCGGGACAGGGGTAGACACCGGGGAGCTGTTTTTT	CSVAGTGVDTGELFF
-	TRBV27	-	TRBJ2-6	TGTGCCAGCAGTTTATCTGGGGGGGCCAACGTCCTGACTTTC	CASSLSGGANVLTF
-	TRBV15	-	TRBJ2-5	TGTGCCACCAGCACGAAAAAGTCGGAGACCCAGTACTTC	CATSTKKSETQYF
-	TRBV7-6	-	TRBJ2-7	TGTGCCAGCAGAAGGGGTCTGGGAATGTCTGACGAGCAGTACTTC	CASRRGLGMSDEQYF
-	TRBV2	TRBD2	TRBJ2-2	TGTGCCAGCCTAAATAGCGGGAGGCCCGGCACCGGGGAGCTGTTTTTT	CASLNSGRPGTGELFF
-	TRBV24-1	TRBD1	TRBJ2-7	TGTGCCACCAGTGATCCGGAGAGAACAGGGGTCTACGAGCAGTACTTC	CATSDPERTGVYEQYF
-	TRBV27	-	TRBJ1-2	TGTGCCAGCAGTTTCCGGGGCGCTAACTATGGCTACACCTTC	CASSFRGANYGYTF
-	TRBV4-1	TRBD2	TRBJ2-3	TGCGCCAGCAGCCAACCAATGTCGGGGCAGCGGGGGTACACAGATACGCAGTATTTT	CASSQPMSGQRGYTDTQYF
-	TRBV5-1	-	TRBJ1-1	TGCGCCAGCAGCTCCCAGGGTCATACTGAAGCTTTCTTT	CASSSQGHTEAFF
-	TRBV28	-	TRBJ1-1	TGTGCCAGCAGTTTATTGGAGAACACTGAAGCTTTCTTT	CASSLLENTEAFF
-	TRBV12-3/TRBV12-4	-	TRBJ2-2	TGTGCCAGCAGTTTCGGCCCTCCCAACGGGGAGCTGTTTTTT	CASSFGPPNGELFF
once	TRBV15	-	TRBJ2-1	TGTGCCACCAGCACCGATACCGGGACGGCGACCAATGAGCAGTTCTTC	CATSTDTGTATNEQFF
-	TRBV9	-	TRBJ1-2	TGTGCCAGCAGCGGCCTCTATGGCTACACCTTC	CASSGLYGYTF
-	TRBV24-1	-	TRBJ1-2	TGTGCCACCAACCTGCTGAGGGGGACACTCTATGGCTACACCTTC	CATNLLRGTLYGYTF
-	TRBV4-1	TRBD1	TRBJ2-7	TGCGCCAGCAGCCAACTCCGCGGACAGGGACAGGCCGAGCAGTACTTC	CASSQLRGQGQAEQYF
-	TRBV30	TRBD2	TRBJ2-3	TGTGCCTGGACTAGCGGGGCCACAGATACGCAGTATTTT	CAWTSGATDTQYF
-	TRBV10-3	-	TRBJ2-5	TGTGCCATTAGAGGACAGTCGGGGGAGACCCAGTACTTC	CAIRGQSGETQYF
-	TRBV5-4	TRBD2	TRBJ2-1	TGTGCCAGCAGCCTTAGGACTAGTGAAAGTGGTGAGCAGTTCTTC	CASSLRTSESGEQFF
-	TRBV3-1	-	TRBJ2-1	TGTGCCAGCAGCCCAGGAAAGCACTGGGTGGATATTACACAAGATGAGCAGTTCTTC	CASSPGKHWVDITQDEQFF
-	TRBV9	-	TRBJ2-1	TGTGCCAGCAGCCACCTTCGGGTAGCCAGCTCCTACAATGAGCAGTTCTTC	CASSHLRVASSYNEQFF
-	TRBV7-9	-	TRBJ2-5	TGTGCCAGCCGCCGGGGCAGCGAAAAAGAGACCCAGTACTTC	CASRRGSEKETQYF
-	TRBV5-6	-	TRBJ2-5	TGTGCCAGCAGCTTGGAGAGGTCCGAAGAGACCCAGTACTTC	CASSLERSEETQYF
-	TRBV4-1	TRBD1	TRBJ2-2	TGCGCCAGCAGCAGACAGGGCACCGGGGAGCTGTTTTTT	CASSRQGTGELFF
-	TRBV27	-	TRBJ2-7	TGTGCCAGCAGTTCGAGCCGGGGGAACGAGCAGTACTTC	CASSSSRGNEQYF
-	TRBV6-2/TRBV6-3	-	TRBJ1-2	TGTGCCAGCATGACCCGGGATGGCTACACCTTC	CASMTRDGYTF
-	TRBV29-1	-	TRBJ2-3	TGCAGCGGGAGAGCGGAGTTCTACACAGATACGCAGTATTTT	CSGRAEFYTDTQYF
-	TRBV12-3/TRBV12-4	TRBD2	TRBJ2-3	TGTGCCAGCATTACTAGCGGGAGGACAGATACGCAGTATTTT	CASITSGRTDTQYF
-	TRBV13	-	TRBJ1-1	TGTGCCAGCACCGCTGTGGAGTCGGTCACTGAAGCTTTCTTT	CASTAVESVTEAFF
-	TRBV9	-	TRBJ2-3	TGTGCCAGCAGCCCTCCAGGGTTATCCACAGATACGCAGTATTTT	CASSPPGLSTDTQYF
-	TRBV15	-	TRBJ1-5	TGTGCCACCAGCAGATACTCGTCGTCATCGGGTAAAAATCAGCCCCAGCATTTT	CATSRYSSSSGKNQPQHF
-	TRBV20-1	TRBD2	TRBJ2-7	TGCAGTGCTGGAAAAACTAGCGGGACCTACGAGCAGTACTTC	CSAGKTSGTYEQYF
-	TRBV19	-	TRBJ2-1	TGTGCCAGTAGTATTGGATTATCTCTAGCGTTTGATTCGAGTTCCTACAATGAGCAGTTCTTC	CASSIGLSLAFDSSSYNEQFF
-	TRBV20-1	-	TRBJ2-7	TGCAGTGCTAGAGATAAAGCGATTACCGGGCGCGAGCAGTACTTC	CSARDKAITGREQYF
-	TRBV14	-	TRBJ2-1	TGTGCCAGCAGCCAAGAGCCGGGAGTGGCGTTCTTC	CASSQEPGVAFF
-	TRBV2	-	TRBJ2-3	TGTGCCAGCAGGAGTTCCGGCGGGACAGATACGCAGTATTTT	CASRSSGGTDTQYF
-	TRBV5-1	-	TRBJ2-2	TGCGCCAGCAGGGACAGCTGGGAGCTGTTTTTT	CASRDSWELFF
-	TRBV19	-	TRBJ1-1	TGTGCCTGCCGACAGGTATTGAACACTGAAGCTTTCTTT	CACRQVLNTEAFF
-	TRBV2	TRBD1	TRBJ2-7	TGTGCCAGCAGTGAAGCGGGACAGCCCTACGAGCAGTACTTC	CASSEAGQPYEQYF
once	TRBV9	TRBD2	TRBJ2-1	TGTGCCAGCAGCGAAACTAGCGGGATCTTTCCTGAGCAGTTCTTC	CASSETSGIFPEQFF
-	TRBV20-1	-	TRBJ1-1	TGCAGTGCTAGGGGCCCAAAAGGGAGGGTAGCTTTCTTT	CSARGPKGRVAFF
-	TRBV19	TRBD2	TRBJ2-7	TGTGCCAGTAGTACGCCGGGACTAGCGAGCTCCTACGAGCAGTACTTC	CASSTPGLASSYEQYF
-	TRBV19	-	TRBJ1-1	TGTGCCAGTAAGGAAGCGAAGAACACTGAAGCTTTCTTT	CASKEAKNTEAFF
-	TRBV27	TRBD2	TRBJ2-5	TGTGCCAGCAGTTTCCGACTAGCGGGAGTCGTAGGGACCCAGTACTTC	CASSFRLAGVVGTQYF
-	TRBV12-3/TRBV12-4	TRBD2	TRBJ2-2	TGTGCCAGCACCTTTGCCGCGGGGGGGCACAAGGAGCTGTTTTTT	CASTFAAGGHKELFF
-	TRBV9	TRBD1	TRBJ1-5	TGTGCCAGCAGCGGTAGCGACAGGGTGGATCAGCCCCAGCATTTT	CASSGSDRVDQPQHF